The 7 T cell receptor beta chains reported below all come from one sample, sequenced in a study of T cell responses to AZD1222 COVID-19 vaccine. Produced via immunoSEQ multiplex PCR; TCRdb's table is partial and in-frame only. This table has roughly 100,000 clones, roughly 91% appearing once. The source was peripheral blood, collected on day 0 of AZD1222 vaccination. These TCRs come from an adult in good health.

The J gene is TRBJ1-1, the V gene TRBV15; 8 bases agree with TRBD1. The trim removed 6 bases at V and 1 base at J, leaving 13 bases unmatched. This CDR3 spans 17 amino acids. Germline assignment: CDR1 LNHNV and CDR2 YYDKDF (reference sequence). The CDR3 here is CATSSRTGSQRNTEAFF. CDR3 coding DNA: TGTGCCACCAGTTCGAGGACAGGGAGCCAACGGAACACTGAAGCTTTCTTT.

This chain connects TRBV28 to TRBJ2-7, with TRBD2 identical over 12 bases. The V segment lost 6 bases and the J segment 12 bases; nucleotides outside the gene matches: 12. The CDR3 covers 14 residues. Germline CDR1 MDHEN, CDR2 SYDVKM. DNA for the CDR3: TGTGCCAGCAGGACCGGGACTAGCGGGTCCCATGGGTACTTC. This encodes CASRTGTSGSHGYF.

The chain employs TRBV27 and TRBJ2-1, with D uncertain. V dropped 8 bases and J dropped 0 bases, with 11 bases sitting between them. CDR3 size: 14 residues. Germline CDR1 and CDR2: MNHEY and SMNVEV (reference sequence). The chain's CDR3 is CASSPTDSYNEQFF. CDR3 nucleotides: TGTGCCAGCTCCCCGACTGACTCCTACAATGAGCAGTTCTTC.

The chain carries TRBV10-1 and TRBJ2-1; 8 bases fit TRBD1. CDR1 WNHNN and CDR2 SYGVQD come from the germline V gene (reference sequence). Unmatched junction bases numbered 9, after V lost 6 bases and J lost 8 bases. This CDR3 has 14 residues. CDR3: CASRTRGPRHEQFF. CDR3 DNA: TGCGCCAGCAGGACCAGGGGGCCCAGGCATGAGCAGTTCTTC.

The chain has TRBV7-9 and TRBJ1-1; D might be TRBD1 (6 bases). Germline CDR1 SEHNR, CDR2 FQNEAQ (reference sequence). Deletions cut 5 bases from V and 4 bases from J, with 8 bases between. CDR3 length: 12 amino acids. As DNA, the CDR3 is TGTGCCAGCAGCACAGGGCTCACTGAAGCTTTCTTT. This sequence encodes CASSTGLTEAFF.

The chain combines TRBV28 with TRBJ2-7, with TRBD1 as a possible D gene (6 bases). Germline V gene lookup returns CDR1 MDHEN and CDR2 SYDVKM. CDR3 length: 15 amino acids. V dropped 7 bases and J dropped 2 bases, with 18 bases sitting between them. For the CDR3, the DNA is TGTGCCAGCACCTCGCATATAACAGGGCCCTACGAGCAGTACTTC. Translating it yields CASTSHITGPYEQYF.

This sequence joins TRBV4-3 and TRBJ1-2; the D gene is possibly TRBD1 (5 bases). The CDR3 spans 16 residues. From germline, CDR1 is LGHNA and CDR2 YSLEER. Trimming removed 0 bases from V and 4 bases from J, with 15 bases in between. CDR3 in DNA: TGCGCCAGCAGCCAAGATCTAGGGGTCGTGGGCTATGGCTACACCTTC. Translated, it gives CASSQDLGVVGYGYTF.